This TCR beta chain is drawn from a study of T cell responses to AZD1222 COVID-19 vaccine. Study outcomes and limitations: At 160-218 and 743-854, vaccine-associated CD4 TCRs were dominant, and they spanned spike. Clonal diversity was possibly underestimated, and white British individuals and females predominated among donors.

Sequencing was performed with immunoSEQ multiplex PCR; in TCRdb, only in-frame clones are kept and a portion is missing. Of 100,000 to 150,000 clones listed, 75% to 90% were seen once; the top ten hold around 5.6%. Turning to this clone: The antigen remains unidentified.

The CDR3 is 13 amino acids. Trimming shortened V by 6 bases and J by 4 bases, and 10 bases separated the two germline ends. Germline CDR1 reads MNHEY; CDR2 reads SVGAGI. This chain uses TRBV6-5 with TRBJ1-5; D is ambiguous. The clonotype comes from an adult in good health. Material: peripheral blood, obtained on day 0 of AZD1222 vaccination. DNA for the CDR3: TGTGCCAGCAGACTGCGACGGAATCAGCCCCAGCATTTT. This codes for CASRLRRNQPQHF.